This T cell receptor (beta chain) was captured in a study of T cells in Graves' hyperthyroidism and ophthalmopathy. Amplification yielded TCR beta CDR3 regions, with RNA transcripts as the source. A first-round RT-PCR of the TCR CDR3 used the HTBI primer set. Via MiXCR, TCRdb re-called the multiplex PCR reads, giving one row per CDR3 protein. This sample yields under 350,000 distinct CDR3 sequences, of which roughly 15% are seen a single time; 30% to 40% belongs to the top ten. This clonotype has ten or more counts. The V gene's germline CDR1 is SNHLY and CDR2 FYNNEI. V was clipped by 4 bases and J by 5 bases; unmatched bases: 7. The CDR3 is 14 residues long.

The rearrangement joins TRBV2 to TRBJ1-1, with TRBD1 identical over 7 bases. The sequence was obtained from a woman in her 40s with Graves' ophthalmopathy. Sequenced sample: blood. CDR3 sequence reads: CASSAQGVSTEAFF. CDR3 sequence (DNA): TGTGCCAGCAGTGCCCAGGGGGTGTCGACTGAAGCTTTCTTT. The complete variable domain, with remaining parts taken from reference TRBV2 and TRBJ1-1, reads EPEVTQTPSHQVTQMGQEVILRCVPISNHLYFYWYRQILGQKVEFLVSFYNNEISEKSEIFDDQFSVERPDGSNFTLKIRSTKLEDSAMYFCASSAQGVSTEAFFGQGTRLTVV.